This is a list of T cell receptor beta chains from one sample in a study of identical twins. MiXCR, applied by TCRdb to the 5' RACE reads, yields one record per CDR3 protein. The sample consists of under 800,000 distinct CDR3 sequences, around 20% of them appearing once. These data were also reused for a study on T cells expressing NK-cell markers.

Sequenced material: PBMCs. These receptors were taken from a woman aged 18-29 years in good health. Both conserved end residues are part of each CDR3. The D gene is left open where the match is weak. Rows may omit the clone size; those that give it use once, few, many or a size class.

length: 18; V: TRBV5-1; J: TRBJ2-7; D: .; size: .; CDR3: CASRRTSTEGGGFYEQYF; DNA: TGCGCCAGCAGGCGGACATCGACGGAAGGAGGTGGGTTTTACGAGCAGTACTTC
length: 15; V: TRBV13; J: TRBJ2-5; D: TRBD1; size: few; CDR3: CASSRDRGTGETQYF; DNA: TGTGCCAGCAGCCGGGACAGGGGGACTGGTGAGACCCAGTACTTC
length: 15; V: TRBV5-1; J: TRBJ2-7; D: TRBD2; size: .; CDR3: CASSLTPSGDQEQYF; DNA: TGCGCCAGCAGCTTGACGCCTAGCGGGGATCAAGAGCAGTACTTC
length: 13; V: TRBV5-1; J: TRBJ1-2; D: TRBD1; size: .; CDR3: CASSFPPTGGYTF; DNA: TGCGCCAGCAGCTTCCCCCCGACAGGGGGCTACACCTTC
length: 14; V: TRBV7-2; J: TRBJ1-2; D: .; size: few; CDR3: CASSLEQGGYGYTF; DNA: TGTGCCAGCAGCTTAGAACAGGGCGGCTATGGCTACACCTTC
length: 16; V: TRBV12-3/TRBV12-4; J: TRBJ1-2; D: TRBD1; size: few; CDR3: CASSLTTGGHHRGYTF; DNA: TGTGCCAGCAGTTTAACGACAGGGGGCCATCACCGTGGCTACACCTTC
length: 16; V: TRBV7-9; J: TRBJ2-5; D: .; size: few; CDR3: CASSIRPDPYQETQYF; DNA: TGTGCCAGCAGCATACGCCCAGACCCGTACCAAGAGACCCAGTACTTC
length: 13; V: TRBV5-6; J: TRBJ1-2; D: .; size: few; CDR3: CASSLLTNYGYTF; DNA: TGTGCCAGCAGCCTCTTAACCAACTATGGCTACACCTTC
length: 13; V: TRBV12-3/TRBV12-4; J: TRBJ1-1; D: .; size: few; CDR3: CASRHPEKSEAFF; DNA: TGTGCCAGCAGGCATCCAGAGAAGTCTGAAGCTTTCTTT
length: 14; V: TRBV12-3/TRBV12-4; J: TRBJ1-4; D: TRBD1; size: .; CDR3: CASSRDSTNEKLFF; DNA: TGTGCCAGCAGCCGGGACAGTACTAATGAAAAACTGTTTTTT
length: 16; V: TRBV25-1; J: TRBJ2-5; D: TRBD2; size: many; CDR3: CASSEERLAGTETQYF; DNA: TGTGCCAGCAGTGAAGAACGGCTAGCGGGAACGGAGACCCAGTACTTC
length: 12; V: TRBV20-1; J: TRBJ1-1; D: TRBD1; size: .; CDR3: CSALQGVTEAFF; DNA: TGCAGTGCCCTTCAGGGGGTCACTGAAGCTTTCTTT